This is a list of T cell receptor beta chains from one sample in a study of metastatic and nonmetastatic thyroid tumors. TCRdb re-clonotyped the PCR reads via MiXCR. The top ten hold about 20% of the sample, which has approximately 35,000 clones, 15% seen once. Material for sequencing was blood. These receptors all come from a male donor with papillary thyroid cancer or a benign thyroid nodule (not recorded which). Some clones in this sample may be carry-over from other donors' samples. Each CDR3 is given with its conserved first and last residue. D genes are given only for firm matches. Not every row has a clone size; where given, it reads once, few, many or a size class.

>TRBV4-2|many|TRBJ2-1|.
CASSQVRGTTSSYNEQFF
TGTGCCAGCAGCCAAGTCCGGGGGACCACTAGCTCCTACAATGAGCAGTTCTTC
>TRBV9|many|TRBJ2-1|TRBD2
CASSVRSGRADEQFF
TGTGCCAGCAGCGTAAGGAGTGGGAGGGCCGATGAGCAGTTCTTC
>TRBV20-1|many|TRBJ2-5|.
CSEQKQETQYF
TGCAGTGAACAGAAACAAGAGACCCAGTACTTC
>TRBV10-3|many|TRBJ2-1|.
CAISDGGGSYNEQFF
TGTGCCATCAGTGATGGGGGAGGCTCCTACAATGAGCAGTTCTTC
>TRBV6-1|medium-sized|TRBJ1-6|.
CASSKQESNSPLHF
TGTGCCAGCAGTAAACAAGAATCCAATTCACCCCTCCACTTT
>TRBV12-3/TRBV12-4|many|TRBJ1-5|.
CASSLGQQYQPQHF
TGTGCCAGCAGTCTTGGACAGCAGTATCAGCCCCAGCATTTT
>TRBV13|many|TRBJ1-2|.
CASSLVRPSRSAGYTF
TGTGCCAGCAGCTTAGTTCGCCCAAGCAGGAGCGCCGGCTACACCTTC
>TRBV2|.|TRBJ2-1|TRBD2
CASSGGSSGCNEQFF
TGTGCCAGCAGTGGTGGTTCTAGCGGATGCAATGAGCAGTTCTTC
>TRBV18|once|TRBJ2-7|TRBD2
CASSPSAGGSLYEQYF
TGTGCCAGCTCACCAAGCGCGGGGGGGTCACTCTACGAGCAGTACTTC
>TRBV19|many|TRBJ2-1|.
CASSIYHEQFF
TGTGCCAGTAGTATATACCATGAGCAGTTCTTC
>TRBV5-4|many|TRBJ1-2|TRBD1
CASRALQGALGYTF
TGTGCCAGCAGGGCCCTGCAGGGGGCGCTTGGCTACACCTTC
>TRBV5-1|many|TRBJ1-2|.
CASRTGLGDYGYTF
TGCGCCAGCAGGACAGGTCTTGGGGACTATGGCTACACCTTC
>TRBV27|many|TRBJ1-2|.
CASSFHSAGDYTF
TGTGCCAGCAGTTTTCACAGCGCCGGTGACTACACCTTC
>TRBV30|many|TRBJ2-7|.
CAWSMAVSYEQYF
TGTGCCTGGAGTATGGCAGTATCCTACGAGCAGTACTTT
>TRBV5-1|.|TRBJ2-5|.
CASSEGAGEKQYF
TGCGCCAGCTCTGAGGGAGCAGGAGAGAAACAGTACTTC
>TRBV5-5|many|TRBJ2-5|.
CASSFGPETQYF
TGTGCCAGCAGCTTCGGACCGGAGACCCAGTACTTC
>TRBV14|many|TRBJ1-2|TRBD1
CASSQRPTGDSDGYTF
TGTGCCAGCAGCCAACGACCGACAGGGGATTCTGATGGCTACACCTTC
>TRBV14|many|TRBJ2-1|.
CASSQEYGWKNEQFF
TGTGCCAGCAGCCAAGAATACGGGTGGAAGAATGAGCAGTTCTTC
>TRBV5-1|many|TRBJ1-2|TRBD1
CASSLGQANYGYTF
TGCGCCAGCAGCCTGGGACAGGCCAACTATGGCTACACCTTC